Shown below are 25 T cell receptor beta chains from a single sample sequenced in a study of beta chain features in type 1 diabetes. Sequencing targeted expressed TCRB transcripts, as all isolated RNA had been reverse transcribed. The table came from immunoSEQ multiplex PCR; TCRdb's copy has only in-frame clones and leaves some out. The sample holds roughly 230,000 clones, over 9.5% seen once. Input material: naive CD4+ T cells from blood. These receptors were obtained from a woman aged 18-29 years in good health.

The chain combines TRBV11-3 with TRBJ1-1, with a weak D call TRBD1 (5 bases). This CDR3 is 15 amino acids long. V lost 10 bases and J lost 4, with 22 bases in between. Germline CDR1 SGHNT, CDR2 YENEEA. In DNA, the CDR3 is TGTGCCACCAGGGCAGGGTTACGTGCAGTCACTGAAGCTTTCTTT. It yields the protein CATRAGLRAVTEAFF.

The DNA for the CDR3 is TGTGCCAGCAGTTCCACCCAGGGGGGCAATGAGCAGTTCTTC. Protein product: CASSSTQGGNEQFF. The rearrangement links TRBV6-5 to TRBJ2-1; D possibly corresponds to TRBD1 (7 bases). The CDR3 sequence is 14 residues long. Trimming removed 4 bases at V and 6 bases at J, with 13 bases between. Germline V lookup: CDR1 MNHEY, CDR2 SVGAGI.

In its sample, this clone was seen a few times. This chain links TRBV2 with TRBJ2-7, with 8 bases aligning to TRBD2. The ends lost 7 bases at V and 3 bases at J; junction bases unmatched: 5. Germline V gene data show CDR1 as SNHLY and CDR2 as FYNNEI. CDR3 length: 13 amino acids. CDR3 DNA: TGTGCCAGCAAGTTAGCGGGACTCTACGAGCAGTACTTC. Its translation is CASKLAGLYEQYF.

This chain links TRBV2 with TRBJ1-4; D uncertain. CDR3 size: 14 residues. Looked up from germline, CDR1 is SNHLY and CDR2 is FYNNEI. Trimming stripped 3 bases from V and 8 bases from J, with 13 bases between. In DNA form, the CDR3 reads TGTGCCAGCAGTGATGTGAGAGCCTCGGAAAAACTGTTTTTT. Protein product: CASSDVRASEKLFF. Complete variable domain (other parts from reference TRBV2 and TRBJ1-4): EPEVTQTPSHQVTQMGQEVILRCVPISNHLYFYWYRQILGQKVEFLVSFYNNEISEKSEIFDDQFSVERPDGSNFTLKIRSTKLEDSAMYFCASSDVRASEKLFFGSGTQLSVL.

This clone has only a few counts. The chain is built from TRBV27 and TRBJ2-3; no clear D gene. CDR1 and CDR2 from the germline V gene are MNHEY and SMNVEV (reference sequence). The CDR3 is 15 amino acids. With 8 bases removed from V and 2 bases from J, the gap between germline ends came to 17 bases. The CDR3 reads CASAVFSQFTDTQYF. DNA of the CDR3: TGTGCCAGCGCCGTTTTCTCGCAGTTCACAGATACGCAGTATTTT.

CDR3 nucleotides: TGCGCCAGCAGCACCCTCTCCCCGCGGGAGACTGAAGCTTTCTTT. This encodes CASSTLSPRETEAFF. The rearrangement joins TRBV5-1 to TRBJ1-1; D call uncertain. Per the germline V gene, CDR1 is SGHRS and CDR2 is YFSETQ. The CDR3 contains 15 residues. Between the trimmed V and J ends, which lost 4 bases and 5 bases, there was a span of 18 bases.

The sample holds a few counts of this clone. This chain uses TRBV18 with TRBJ2-3, with 7 bases that match TRBD1. Germline loops: CDR1 KGHSH, CDR2 LQKENI. CDR3 length: 16 amino acids. The V segment lost 3 bases and the J segment 3 bases; nucleotides outside the gene matches: 9. The CDR3 is CASSPDRQGRTDTQYF. CDR3 nucleotides: TGTGCCAGCTCACCGGATCGACAGGGCAGGACAGATACGCAGTATTTT.

This clone was counted at least ten times. The V call is TRBV29-1, the J call TRBJ1-6; D remains ambiguous. Trimming cost V 7 bases and J 14 bases, with 15 bases left between them. This CDR3 spans 11 amino acids. Germline V gene lookup returns CDR1 SQVTM and CDR2 ANQGSEA. The CDR3 protein is CSAEFGPSLHF. The CDR3 region has the DNA TGCAGCGCCGAGTTCGGTCCATCCCTCCACTTT.

This clone was observed a few times. V usage is TRBV6-1 and J usage is TRBJ2-2, with 7 bases lining up with TRBD2. After removal of 5 bases from V and 11 bases from J, the junction contained 11 bases not matched to a gene. The CDR3 contains 14 residues. Germline assignment: CDR1 MNHNS and CDR2 SASEGT. CDR3 in amino acids: CASSSRGGFLELFF. In DNA, the CDR3 is TGTGCCAGCAGTTCCCGGGGAGGGTTTCTAGAGCTGTTTTTT.

The chain carries TRBV14 and TRBJ1-2, with 7 bases that match TRBD1. V lost 4 bases to trimming and J lost 4 bases; unmatched junction nucleotides: 3. The germline V gene encodes CDR1 SGHDN and CDR2 FVKESK. The CDR3 runs 13 residues. The CDR3 sequence: CASSPDRAYGYTF. The CDR3 DNA reads as TGTGCCAGCAGCCCAGACAGGGCCTATGGCTACACCTTC.

The chain joins TRBV30 to TRBJ1-5; no definite D call. Germline values: CDR1 GTSNPN, CDR2 SVGIG (reference sequence). The CDR3 consists of 13 residues. Trimming removed 1 base from V and 7 bases from J, with 11 bases in between. The CDR3: CAWSATVNQPQHF. The DNA of the CDR3 is TGTGCCTGGAGTGCTACAGTAAACCAGCCCCAGCATTTT.

The V and J genes are TRBV5-4 and TRBJ2-7; D may be TRBD2 (6 bases). Trimming pared 1 base from V and 2 bases from J, leaving 13 bases between. This CDR3 has 15 residues. CDR1 is SGHNT and CDR2 is YYREEE in the germline V gene (reference sequence). The CDR3 DNA reads as TGTGCCAGCAGCTTGCGAGGCGGGGTCACCTACGAGCAGTACTTC. Protein: CASSLRGGVTYEQYF.

The CDR3 protein is CSVEDRAGESSYEQYF. The CDR3 DNA is TGCAGCGTTGAAGATCGGGCAGGGGAAAGCTCCTACGAGCAGTACTTC. The V and J genes are TRBV29-1 and TRBJ2-7; a weak D match, TRBD1 (6 bases). CDR3 length: 16 residues. Germline values: CDR1 SQVTM, CDR2 ANQGSEA. Trimming took off 0 bases at V and 0 bases at J, with 15 bases between the two ends.

The rearrangement uses TRBV6-5 and TRBJ1-2; unclear D gene. Germline values: CDR1 MNHEY, CDR2 SVGAGI. The CDR3 spans 13 residues. Trimming took off 5 bases at V and 3 bases at J, with 10 bases between the two ends. The CDR3 DNA reads as TGTGCCAGCAGTGAACGGTCATACTATGGCTACACCTTC. It translates to CASSERSYYGYTF.

This clone was found a few times. The rearrangement uses TRBV7-9 and TRBJ1-2, with a tentative D call TRBD1 (5 bases). V was pared by 6 bases and J by 8 bases, with 13 bases between. Germline assignment: CDR1 SEHNR and CDR2 FQNEAQ (reference sequence). This CDR3 region has 12 residues. The CDR3 region has the DNA TGTGCCAGCAGAGGCGGGGAGGGGGGCTACACCTTC. As protein: CASRGGEGGYTF.

This clone has more than one count but fewer than ten. The chain joins TRBV7-9 to TRBJ2-1; 14 bases line up with TRBD2. With V trimmed by 1 base and J by 6 bases, 5 bases remained unmatched. CDR3 length: 17 amino acids. CDR1 and CDR2 from the germline V gene are SEHNR and FQNEAQ (reference sequence). This CDR3 reads CASSLGQGLAGGNEQFF. Written as DNA, the CDR3 is TGTGCCAGCAGCTTAGGGCAAGGACTAGCGGGGGGCAATGAGCAGTTCTTC.

This clone was counted between two and nine times. The chain uses TRBV10-3 and TRBJ2-3; the D gene is possibly TRBD2 (7 bases). Germline V gene sequence: CDR1 ENHRY, CDR2 SYGVKD. The ends were cut back, 8 bases at V and 4 bases at J, with 16 bases in the middle. The CDR3 is made up of 14 amino acids. CDR3 in amino acids: CAISRGPSSDTQYF. The DNA for the CDR3 is TGTGCCATCTCGCGGGGGCCATCTTCAGATACGCAGTATTTT.

The V call is TRBV19, the J call TRBJ1-1, with 8 positions matching TRBD1. The CDR3 spans 14 residues. Trimming took 6 bases from V and 5 from J; bases not matched to a gene: 8. Germline V lookup: CDR1 LNHDA, CDR2 SQIVND (reference sequence). The CDR3 loop reads CASSFRGPGTEAFF. The CDR3 nucleotides are TGTGCCAGTAGCTTCAGGGGGCCGGGGACTGAAGCTTTCTTT.

This rearrangement joins TRBV18 to TRBJ1-1; maybe TRBD1 (6 bases). CDR1 is KGHSH and CDR2 is LQKENI in the germline V gene. Trimming pared 2 bases from V and 1 base from J, leaving 11 bases between. The CDR3 consists of 15 residues. The CDR3 DNA is TGTGCCAGCTCACCATTGACAGGAAGGAACACTGAAGCTTTCTTT. It yields the protein CASSPLTGRNTEAFF.

This clone was seen more than once but under ten times. The J gene is TRBJ2-2, the V gene TRBV13; the D is unclear. The CDR3 extends over 12 amino acids. Between the trimmed V and J ends, which lost 3 bases and 8 bases, there was a span of 7 bases. Germline values: CDR1 PRHDT, CDR2 FYEKMQ (reference sequence). The CDR3 protein is CASSFIGGELFF. CDR3 sequence (DNA): TGTGCCAGCAGCTTTATCGGGGGGGAGCTGTTTTTT.

The chain has TRBV7-9 and TRBJ2-4, with D uncertain. CDR3 size: 13 residues. V was pared by 8 bases and J by 3 bases, with 11 bases between. CDR1 SEHNR and CDR2 FQNEAQ come from the germline V gene (reference sequence). CDR3 region: CASGLRGKNIQYF. CDR3 nucleotides: TGTGCCAGCGGGTTAAGAGGCAAAAACATTCAGTACTTC.

This clone turned up a few times. The rearrangement uses TRBV7-2 and TRBJ2-4; D ambiguous. V was clipped by 1 base and J by 4 bases, with 8 bases between them. The CDR3 loop spans 14 amino acids. Looked up from germline, CDR1 is SGHTA and CDR2 is FQGNSA. CDR3 sequence (DNA): TGTGCCAGCAGCTTAGGGGCAGATAAAAACATTCAGTACTTC. It codes for CASSLGADKNIQYF.

The table lists this clone with many counts. The chain has TRBV7-2 and TRBJ2-1, with D tentatively TRBD1 (6 bases). Between the trimmed V and J ends, which lost 5 bases and 4 bases, there was a span of 9 bases. Germline V gives CDR1 SGHTA, CDR2 FQGNSA. The CDR3 is 13 residues long. CDR3: CASSPQGYNEQFF. The CDR3 region has the DNA TGTGCCAGCAGCCCACAGGGTTACAATGAGCAGTTCTTC. Full variable domain (outside the CDR3, taken from reference TRBV7-2 and TRBJ2-1): GAGVSQSPSNKVTEKGKDVELRCDPISGHTALYWYRQSLGQGLEFLIYFQGNSAPDKSGLPSDRFSAERTGGSVSTLTIQRTQQEDSAVYLCASSPQGYNEQFFGPGTRLTVL.

The rearrangement joins TRBV10-3 to TRBJ2-1, with 16 bases fitting TRBD2. Germline loops: CDR1 ENHRY, CDR2 SYGVKD. Trimming at V came to 5 bases and at J to 9 bases, leaving 7 bases not matched to a gene. This CDR3 has 16 residues. The CDR3 DNA reads TGTGCCATCAGTCCCGGGACTAGCGGGGGGGCCTTTGAGCAGTTCTTC. Protein: CAISPGTSGGAFEQFF.

There are a few counts of this clone. The gene calls are TRBV9 and TRBJ2-5; no clear D gene. The CDR3 is made up of 13 amino acids. V lost 2 bases and J lost 4, with 9 bases in between. Germline CDR1 reads SGDLS; CDR2 reads YYNGEE. CDR3 coding DNA: TGTGCCAGCAGCGTTCAGGTGGGAGAGACCCAGTACTTC. As protein: CASSVQVGETQYF.